Given below is one T cell receptor (beta chain) in context. Its antigen is undetermined. The sample originates from a study of T cell responses to AZD1222 COVID-19 vaccine. Whole-study findings and limits: Spike-specific TCR breadth and depth both grew after two AZD1222 doses.

Profiling relied on immunoSEQ multiplex PCR, and the TCRdb table lists in-frame clones only, not all of them. The data hold 100,000 to 150,000 clones, with around 87% observed a single time. This CDR3 spans 13 amino acids. Looked up from germline, CDR1 is MDHEN and CDR2 is SYDVKM. V was pared by 4 bases and J by 0 bases, with 7 bases between. This receptor was obtained from an adult in good health. This specimen was peripheral blood, taken on day 0 of AZD1222 vaccination. V is TRBV28 and J is TRBJ2-7; D is ambiguous. The CDR3 reads CASSSTLSYEQYF. CDR3 coding DNA: TGTGCCAGCAGTTCGACTCTCTCCTACGAGCAGTACTTC.